One sample yielded the 19 T cell receptor beta chains listed below, sequenced in a study of blood T cells in healthy people across ages. Then a second PCR, running about 6 to 12 cycles, was carried out with a sample-barcoded 5' primer and a J-beta primer mix. TCRdb processed the 5' RACE reads anew with MiXCR; each CDR3 protein has one entry. Of some 800,000 distinct CDR3 sequences listed, roughly 44% are singletons. What was sequenced was blood. These receptors all stem from a man in his 60s in good health.

The chain is built from TRBV7-9 and TRBJ2-3; a possible D gene is TRBD2 (5 bases). V shed 0 bases and J shed 1 base, with 14 bases lying between them. The germline gives CDR1 SEHNR, CDR2 FQNEAQ (reference sequence). This CDR3 is 17 amino acids long. This CDR3 is CASSLAHGDVGTDTQYF. Here the CDR3 DNA reads TGTGCCAGCAGCTTAGCCCACGGGGATGTTGGCACAGATACGCAGTATTTT. Full variable domain (rest looked up from reference TRBV7-9 and TRBJ2-3): DTGVSQNPRHKITKRGQNVTFRCDPISEHNRLYWYRQTLGQGPEFLTYFQNEAQLEKSRLLSDRFSAERPKGSFSTLEIQRTEQGDSAMYLCASSLAHGDVGTDTQYFGPGTRLTVL.

A few counts support this clonotype. The V and J genes are TRBV9 and TRBJ2-1, with a tentative D call TRBD2 (5 bases). The CDR3 spans 15 residues. Germline CDR1 SGDLS, CDR2 YYNGEE. V lost 2 bases, J lost 0 bases, and 9 bases lay in between. CDR3 residues: CASSVSGVSYNEQFF. DNA of the CDR3: TGTGCCAGCAGCGTGAGCGGAGTCTCCTACAATGAGCAGTTCTTC.

This clonotype was detected a few times. The V and J genes are TRBV14 and TRBJ2-7, with a possible D match to TRBD1 (5 bases). The CDR3 consists of 14 residues. Trimming removed 4 bases at V and 2 bases at J, with 12 bases between. The germline CDR1 and CDR2 sequences are SGHDN and FVKESK. The CDR3: CASSPVDRPYEQYF. DNA of the CDR3: TGTGCCAGCAGCCCGGTTGACAGACCCTACGAGCAGTACTTC.

This sequence joins TRBV5-1 and TRBJ2-2; D gene uncertain. CDR3 size: 14 residues. V lost 4 bases to trimming and J lost 1 base, with 8 bases between them. Germline CDR1 reads SGHRS; CDR2 reads YFSETQ. The CDR3 sequence is CASSQTQNTGELFF. The DNA of the CDR3 is TGCGCCAGCAGCCAGACACAGAACACCGGGGAGCTGTTTTTT.

The V and J genes are TRBV5-1 and TRBJ2-3, with D maybe TRBD1 (6 bases). Germline values: CDR1 SGHRS, CDR2 YFSETQ. Between the trimmed V and J ends, which lost 3 bases and 0 bases, there was a span of 11 bases. The CDR3 sequence is 15 residues long. The CDR3 bases are TGCGCCAGCAGCTCCGGACAGTTAAGCACAGATACGCAGTATTTT. This codes for CASSSGQLSTDTQYF.

The sample holds a few counts of this clonotype. The V gene is TRBV7-8, the J gene TRBJ2-7; D gene unclear. CDR1 is SGHVS, CDR2 FQNEAQ, per germline. CDR3 length: 15 amino acids. Trimming shortened V by 5 bases and J by 2 bases, and 16 bases separated the two germline ends. Here the CDR3 DNA reads TGTGCCAGCAGCCCCCCCCGGATCAACCCCTACGAGCAGTACTTC. It specifies CASSPPRINPYEQYF.

As regards this clonotype: Relative to the germline gene, one junction end is altered; a read error may explain this. The V gene is TRBV11-2, the J gene TRBJ2-4, with 11 bases aligning to TRBD2. The DNA end lines up better with TRBJ2-5; the J call may be wrong. The CDR3 loop spans 17 amino acids. Looked up from germline, CDR1 is SGHAT and CDR2 is FQNNGV. This chain's CDR3 is CTSSLVGSSGGSETQYF. Written as DNA, the CDR3 is TGTACCAGCAGCTTAGTCGGCTCTAGCGGGGGGTCAGAGACCCAGTACTTC.

The rearrangement links TRBV6-2 or TRBV6-3 to TRBJ2-1, with 10 bases lining up with TRBD2. CDR3 size: 15 residues. Germline V gene data show CDR1 as MNHEY and CDR2 as SVGEGT. The trim removed 8 bases at V and 6 bases at J, leaving 10 bases unmatched. The CDR3 spells CASRASGGVGNEQFF. CDR3 nucleotide sequence: TGTGCCAGCCGGGCGAGCGGGGGGGTCGGCAATGAGCAGTTCTTC.

The chain recombines TRBV20-1 with TRBJ2-7, with D maybe TRBD2 (5 bases). CDR1 is DFQATT, CDR2 SNEGSKA, per germline (reference sequence). The CDR3 spans 14 residues. Between the trimmed V and J ends, which lost 0 bases and 5 bases, there was a span of 14 bases. CDR3: CSARDILVGDEQYF. The DNA for the CDR3 is TGCAGTGCTAGAGATATCCTAGTCGGGGACGAGCAGTACTTC.

This clonotype was recorded a few times. The chain has TRBV3-1 and TRBJ2-7, with TRBD2 matching over 10 bases. The J segment lost 2 bases and the V segment lost 6 bases, leaving 7 bases of the junction unmatched. Germline loops: CDR1 LGHDT, CDR2 YNNKEL (reference sequence). CDR3 length equals 15 residues. The CDR3 reads CASSSSGGRTYEQYF. CDR3 DNA sequence: TGTGCCAGCAGTTCTAGCGGGGGCCGAACCTACGAGCAGTACTTC.

This clonotype was seen only a few times. This chain joins TRBV20-1 and TRBJ1-5; possibly TRBD1 for D (6 bases). V was cut by 5 bases and J by 0 bases, with 11 bases left in between. The length of the CDR3 is 14 residues. In germline, CDR1 is DFQATT, CDR2 SNEGSKA (reference sequence). The CDR3 DNA reads as TGCAGTGCTCCTGACAGGCATAGCAATCAGCCCCAGCATTTT. Amino acids: CSAPDRHSNQPQHF.

CDR3: CASSEWGTGIYNEQFF. The CDR3 region has the DNA TGTGCCAGCAGCGAATGGGGGACAGGGATCTACAATGAGCAGTTCTTC. The V call is TRBV7-2, the J call TRBJ2-1; 9 positions match TRBD1. Germline lookup yields CDR1 SGHTA and CDR2 FQGNSA. This CDR3 is built from 16 residues. V gave up 5 bases and J gave up 3 bases; unmatched junction bases: 8.

This clonotype was recorded a few times. The rearrangement joins TRBV12-3 or TRBV12-4 to TRBJ2-7, with 7 bases aligning to TRBD1. J lost 3 bases, V lost 3 bases, and 23 bases had no gene match. The CDR3 spans 20 residues. CDR3 residues: CASSFGTAQNPERVIYEQYF. CDR3 in DNA: TGTGCCAGCAGTTTTGGGACAGCCCAGAATCCGGAAAGAGTTATCTACGAGCAGTACTTC.

The chain is built from TRBV28 and TRBJ2-1; D is perhaps TRBD1 (6 bases). Germline V gene sequence: CDR1 MDHEN, CDR2 SYDVKM. The CDR3 totals 14 residues. The V gene lost 3 bases and the J gene lost 9 bases, with 15 bases spanning the gap. The CDR3 DNA reads as TGTGCCAGCAGTTTCTCAGGGGCAACTCTTGAGCAGTTCTTC. Residues: CASSFSGATLEQFF.

This clonotype was recorded a few times. The V call is TRBV25-1, the J call TRBJ1-2; 7 bases are shared with TRBD1. V was clipped by 7 bases and J by 4 bases; unmatched bases: 6. Germline V gene lookup returns CDR1 MGHDK and CDR2 SYGVNS. CDR3 size: 13 residues. The CDR3 DNA reads as TGTGCCAGCACCGCCGGGACAGCCTATGGCTACACCTTC. Translation: CASTAGTAYGYTF.

This clonotype was recorded once. Sequence at one end of the junction differs from germline and may be a read error. The chain employs TRBV9 and TRBJ2-4; D remains unclear. The J call is uncertain, as TRBJ2-7 better fits the DNA end. CDR1 and CDR2 from the germline V gene are SGDLS and YYNGEE. There are 14 residues in the CDR3. The CDR3 DNA reads as TGTGCCAACAGCGTAGGCGGCAGTACCTACGAGCAGTACTTC. Protein sequence: CANSVGGSTYEQYF.

The rearrangement joins TRBV28 to TRBJ1-5; possibly TRBD1 for D (5 bases). From germline, CDR1 is MDHEN and CDR2 SYDVKM. The CDR3 is 12 amino acids. Trimming shortened V by 11 bases and J by 4 bases, and 12 bases separated the two germline ends. CDR3 residues: CAGGVGNQPQHF. DNA of the CDR3: TGTGCCGGGGGGGTGGGAAATCAGCCCCAGCATTTT.

With regard to this clonotype: One end of the junction varies from germline; a read error may be responsible. V and J are TRBV4-3 and TRBJ2-3, with a possible D match to TRBD2 (7 bases). The length of the CDR3 is 15 residues. The germline V gene has CDR1 LGHNA and CDR2 YSLEER. This CDR3 reads CVSSPVKGGTDTQYF. For the CDR3, the DNA is TGCGTCAGCAGCCCGGTTAAGGGGGGGACAGATACGCAGTATTTT.

This clonotype was observed a handful of times. The chain recombines TRBV6-2 or TRBV6-3 with TRBJ2-3; 7 bases are shared with TRBD1. With V trimmed by 6 bases and J by 3 bases, 9 bases remained unmatched. The germline V gene has CDR1 MNHEY and CDR2 SVGEGT. The CDR3 loop spans 15 amino acids. CDR3 in amino acids: CASRTTGVGTDTQYF. In nucleotides, the CDR3 is TGTGCCAGCAGAACCACAGGGGTTGGAACAGATACGCAGTATTTT.